The 21 T cell receptor beta chains in this list originate from one sample, sequenced in a study of vaccination and CD4 T cells after COVID-19. Oncomine TCR Beta short-read sequencing was applied to DNA from cultured CD4+ T cells. MiXCR, applied by TCRdb to the PCR reads, yields one record per CDR3 protein. The sample holds 9,000 to 13,000 distinct CDR3 sequences, 43% seen once. This sample's treatment: roughly 10-day PBMC culture with coronavirus spike peptide pools or control peptides (ViraFEST assay). Their target antigens are unknown. Input material: CD4+ T cells from blood, cultured in vitro. The receptors shown here come from a human donor who had recovered from COVID-19.

A few counts support this clonotype. CDR3 region: CARNGEDYNSPLHF. CDR3 DNA: TGTGCCCGCAATGGGGAGGACTATAATTCACCCCTCCACTTT. The V and J genes are TRBV30 and TRBJ1-6; D is unresolved. V was clipped by 8 bases and J by 3 bases, with 14 bases between them. The germline CDR1 and CDR2 sequences are GTSNPN and SVGIG (reference sequence). The CDR3 spans 14 residues.

This clonotype was detected only once. V and J are TRBV19 and TRBJ2-5; D is unclear. CDR1 LNHDA and CDR2 SQIVND come from the germline V gene (reference sequence). The length of the CDR3 is 14 residues. V gave up 4 bases and J gave up 2 bases, with 11 bases separating them. The CDR3 reads CASSNLADQETQYF. CDR3 bases: TGTGCCAGTAGTAACCTCGCGGATCAAGAGACCCAGTACTTC.

The chain joins TRBV19 to TRBJ2-5; 11 positions match TRBD2. The CDR3 runs to 17 residues. Germline assignment: CDR1 LNHDA and CDR2 SQIVND (reference sequence). V was clipped by 2 bases and J by 2 bases; unmatched bases: 7. CDR3 DNA sequence: TGTGCCAGTAGTATATCGGGTCTAGCGGGGGGACAAGAGACCCAGTACTTC. This translates into CASSISGLAGGQETQYF.

A single count supports this clonotype. The chain has TRBV2 and TRBJ1-3; weak D call: TRBD1 (6 bases). The CDR3 consists of 14 residues. V was trimmed by 6 bases and J by 2 bases, leaving 11 bases between them. Germline V CDR1 and CDR2: SNHLY, FYNNEI. The CDR3 here is CASSGGGTGNTIYF. The CDR3, as DNA: TGTGCCAGCAGCGGAGGGGGAACTGGAAACACCATATATTTT.

The chain links TRBV19 to TRBJ1-6; the match to TRBD1 covers 9 bases. This CDR3 is built from 13 residues. V dropped 3 bases and J dropped 14; count of bases not matched to a gene: 5. The germline V gene has CDR1 LNHDA and CDR2 SQIVND (reference sequence). The CDR3 loop reads CASSIGGQGTLHF. The CDR3 nucleotides are TGTGCCAGTAGTATTGGGGGACAGGGTACCCTCCACTTT.

This clonotype was counted a single time. V usage is TRBV12-3 or TRBV12-4 and J usage is TRBJ1-3; D call uncertain. The V and J ends lost 6 bases and 1 base respectively, with 16 bases between them. The CDR3 has 16 residues. CDR3: CASRRRVDGSGNTIYF. The CDR3 DNA sequence: TGTGCCAGCAGACGAAGGGTGGACGGTTCTGGAAACACCATATATTTT.

This clonotype appeared a few times. The J gene is TRBJ1-1, the V gene TRBV30; no firm D call. Per germline, CDR1 GTSNPN and CDR2 SVGIG (reference sequence). The ends were cut back, 2 bases at V and 1 base at J, with 5 bases in the middle. The CDR3 has 12 residues. In DNA, the CDR3 is TGTGCCTGGAGTCGCCAGAACACTGAAGCTTTCTTT. The encoded protein is CAWSRQNTEAFF. The full variable domain, its missing parts supplied by reference TRBV30 and TRBJ1-1, is SQTIHQWPATLVQPVGSPLSLECTVEGTSNPNLYWYRQAAGRGLQLLFYSVGIGQISSEVPQNLSASRPQDRQFILSSKKLLLSDSGFYLCAWSRQNTEAFFGQGTRLTVV.

This clonotype was counted a few times. The genes are TRBV7-2 and TRBJ1-1; 11 bases are a match to TRBD1. The V and J ends lost 3 bases and 4 bases, in that order; junction bases with no gene match: 7. Germline-derived CDR1 and CDR2 are SGHTA and FQGNSA. This CDR3 is built from 16 residues. Written as DNA, the CDR3 is TGTGCCAGCAGCTTTTCGGGGACAGGGGGATTCACTGAAGCTTTCTTT. Translating gives CASSFSGTGGFTEAFF.

In this sample, this clonotype turned up a few times. The gene calls are TRBV5-5 and TRBJ1-2; D is ambiguous. Per the germline V gene, CDR1 is SGHKS and CDR2 is YYEKEE (reference sequence). CDR3 size: 17 residues. With 0 bases removed from V and 0 bases from J, the gap between germline ends came to 15 bases. The CDR3 nucleotides are TGTGCCAGCAGCTTGGGCAGACCTGAGTTAGCTAACTATGGCTACACCTTC. Its translation: CASSLGRPELANYGYTF. Variable domain in full (rest from reference TRBV5-5 and TRBJ1-2): DAGVTQSPTHLIKTRGQQVTLRCSPISGHKSVSWYQQVLGQGPQFIFQYYEKEERGRGNFPDRFSARQFPNYSSELNVNALLLGDSALYLCASSLGRPELANYGYTFGSGTRLTVV.

A note on this clonotype: Germline and junction disagree at one end, which may indicate a read error. The chain has TRBV27 and TRBJ2-1; D assignment may be TRBD1 or TRBD2 (7 bases each). The germline V gene has CDR1 MNHEY and CDR2 SMNVEV (reference sequence). The CDR3 extends over 18 amino acids. DNA for the CDR3: TGTGCCAGCAGTTTATCGAGAGGGGGCGGGAGCTCCTACAATGAGCGGTTCTTC. It codes for CASSLSRGGGSSYNERFF.

The chain recombines TRBV10-1 with TRBJ1-2; TRBD1 agrees at 11 bases. The CDR3 consists of 14 residues. Germline assignment: CDR1 WNHNN and CDR2 SYGVQD (reference sequence). V shed 5 bases and J 6 bases; nucleotides not matched to a gene: 5. CDR3 sequence: CASSPGQGADGYTF. CDR3 nucleotides: TGCGCCAGCAGTCCTGGACAGGGGGCCGATGGCTACACCTTC.

The rearrangement joins TRBV20-1 to TRBJ1-6; TRBD1 is a possible D gene (5 bases). The CDR3 runs 15 residues. The V and J ends lost 1 base and 7 bases respectively, with 14 bases between them. Germline lookup yields CDR1 DFQATT and CDR2 SNEGSKA (reference sequence). The CDR3 loop reads CSARVGGADNSPLHF. CDR3 bases: TGCAGTGCTAGAGTCGGAGGGGCGGACAATTCACCCCTCCACTTT.

The J gene is TRBJ1-2, the V gene TRBV19; 7 positions match TRBD1. Per germline, CDR1 LNHDA and CDR2 SQIVND (reference sequence). V shed 6 bases and J 4 bases; nucleotides not matched to a gene: 8. The CDR3 is 14 amino acids. CDR3 region: CASRSTTGRYGYTF. In DNA, the CDR3 is TGTGCCAGTAGATCAACGACAGGGCGCTATGGCTACACCTTC.

This clonotype has a handful of counts. The V and J genes are TRBV6-1 and TRBJ2-5; D remains ambiguous. This CDR3 is built from 16 residues. The V end lost 6 bases, the J end lost 0 bases, and 17 bases lay between the germline ends. Germline V CDR1 and CDR2: MNHNS, SASEGT. This CDR3 reads CASSSVAVEYQETQYF. CDR3 nucleotide sequence: TGTGCCAGCAGCAGCGTAGCCGTCGAGTACCAAGAGACCCAGTACTTC.

In its sample, this clonotype ranks as hyperexpanded. V is TRBV12-3 or TRBV12-4 and J is TRBJ2-5; possibly TRBD2 for D (6 bases). CDR3 length: 14 amino acids. V was clipped by 4 bases and J by 7 bases, with 16 bases between them. The CDR3: CASSSSGVLGTQYF. In DNA, the CDR3 is TGTGCCAGCAGTTCGTCGGGAGTCTTGGGGACCCAGTACTTC.

The V and J genes are TRBV4-1 and TRBJ2-7; tentatively, D is TRBD2 (6 bases). CDR1 is MGHRA and CDR2 is YSYEKL in the germline V gene. This CDR3 contains 15 residues. Deletions cut 2 bases from V and 5 bases from J, with 16 bases between. The DNA for the CDR3 is TGCGCCAGCAGCCAATGGGGCCGGGGAGGTCACGAGCAGTACTTC. The encoded protein is CASSQWGRGGHEQYF.

This chain links TRBV4-1 with TRBJ1-2, with D unclear. The CDR3 covers 12 residues. Trimming stripped 3 bases from V and 7 bases from J, with 9 bases between. CDR1 and CDR2 from the germline V gene are MGHRA and YSYEKL. CDR3 in DNA: TGCGCCAGCAGCCATACTAAGGGTGGCTACACCTTC. Protein sequence: CASSHTKGGYTF.

This clonotype came up a few times. Relative to the germline gene, one junction end is altered; a read error may explain this. The chain couples TRBV11-2 to TRBJ2-1; 11 bases map to TRBD2. The CDR3 length is 14 residues. Germline loops: CDR1 SGHAT, CDR2 FQNNGV. CDR3 nucleotide sequence: TGTGCCAGCAGCTTAGAGTACCTAGCGGGGGGCCAGAGCTTC. Amino acids: CASSLEYLAGGQSF.

This clonotype occurred a few times. The gene calls are TRBV6-1 and TRBJ1-1; D possibly corresponds to TRBD1 (5 bases). Looked up from germline, CDR1 is MNHNS and CDR2 is SASEGT. There are 13 residues in the CDR3. Trimming stripped 6 bases from V and 3 bases from J, with 11 bases between. The CDR3 sequence: CASRWDRDTEAFF. The DNA for the CDR3 is TGTGCCAGCAGGTGGGACCGAGACACTGAAGCTTTCTTT.

This clonotype was counted a few times. This chain connects TRBV7-9 to TRBJ1-1, with a weak D call TRBD1 (5 bases). V was pared by 1 base and J by 0 bases, with 6 bases between. The V gene's germline CDR1 is SEHNR and CDR2 FQNEAQ (reference sequence). This CDR3 region has 14 residues. CDR3 residues: CASSLGGVNTEAFF. The CDR3 nucleotides read TGTGCCAGCAGCTTAGGGGGGGTGAACACTGAAGCTTTCTTT.

Only a few counts were recorded for this clonotype. The chain uses TRBV7-2 and TRBJ2-7; 7 bases map to TRBD1. Losses at the gene ends were 6 bases for V and 1 base for J; bases not matched to a gene: 6. CDR1 SGHTA and CDR2 FQGNSA come from the germline V gene. The CDR3 consists of 14 residues. CDR3 amino acids: CASSEGALSYEQYF. CDR3 nucleotide sequence: TGTGCCAGCAGTGAGGGGGCACTTTCCTACGAGCAGTACTTC.